A selection of T cell receptor beta chains follows, all from one sample in a study of blood T cell repertoires in COVID-19. Repertoires were generated with immunoSEQ multiplex PCR, while TCRdb's copy carries only in-frame clones and drops some. The sample lists about 130,000 clones, 81% occurring once. Source material: peripheral blood. These receptors all come from a young man with COVID-19, enrolled during active disease. Each CDR3 is given with its conserved first and last residue. The order of the fields is J gene, clone size, D gene, V gene, CDR3 DNA, CDR3 protein. D genes are given only for firm matches. The size of a clone is reported for some rows only, either as once, few or many, or as a class for expanded clones.

j_gene: TRBJ1-2
abundance: -
d_gene: -
v_gene: TRBV7-2
CDR3nt: TGTGCCAGCAGCTTAGGCAGCGCGGGCTACACCTTC
CDR3aa: CASSLGSAGYTF

j_gene: TRBJ1-3
abundance: -
d_gene: -
v_gene: TRBV5-6
CDR3nt: TGTGCCAGCAGCCCCACAAGGCGCGGAGGAAACACCATATATTTT
CDR3aa: CASSPTRRGGNTIYF

j_gene: TRBJ1-2
abundance: -
d_gene: -
v_gene: TRBV5-4
CDR3nt: TGTGCCAGCAGCTTGGACACCTATGGCTACACCTTC
CDR3aa: CASSLDTYGYTF

j_gene: TRBJ2-1
abundance: -
d_gene: -
v_gene: TRBV7-8
CDR3nt: TGTGCCAGCAGCAGCCCCGGGGATGAGCAGTTCTTC
CDR3aa: CASSSPGDEQFF

j_gene: TRBJ1-2
abundance: -
d_gene: TRBD1
v_gene: TRBV4-3
CDR3nt: TGCGCCAGCAGCCAGATCGGACAGGGAGCTAACTATGGCTACACCTTC
CDR3aa: CASSQIGQGANYGYTF

j_gene: TRBJ2-1
abundance: -
d_gene: -
v_gene: TRBV18
CDR3nt: TGTGCCAGCTCACCCCTCGACGGGACAAGGGCCAATGAGCAGTTCTTC
CDR3aa: CASSPLDGTRANEQFF

j_gene: TRBJ1-2
abundance: -
d_gene: TRBD1
v_gene: TRBV27
CDR3nt: TGTGCCAGCAGTCGATCGACAGGGCCATATGGCTACACCTTC
CDR3aa: CASSRSTGPYGYTF

j_gene: TRBJ1-1
abundance: -
d_gene: -
v_gene: TRBV19
CDR3nt: TGTGCCAGTAGTATTGGAAGGACAGCCGAGAACACTGAAGCTTTCTTT
CDR3aa: CASSIGRTAENTEAFF

j_gene: TRBJ1-1
abundance: -
d_gene: TRBD1
v_gene: TRBV7-6
CDR3nt: TGTGCCAGCAGCCTCGGACAGGCCGGGGACACTGAAGCTTTCTTT
CDR3aa: CASSLGQAGDTEAFF

j_gene: TRBJ2-2
abundance: -
d_gene: TRBD1
v_gene: TRBV4-1
CDR3nt: TGCGCCAGCAGCCAAGATAGGGGACAGTCGGACACCGGGGAGCTGTTTTTT
CDR3aa: CASSQDRGQSDTGELFF

j_gene: TRBJ1-5
abundance: -
d_gene: -
v_gene: TRBV18
CDR3nt: TGTGCCAGCTCCCTTAACGACGGGACTTGGGGCAATCAGCCCCAGCATTTT
CDR3aa: CASSLNDGTWGNQPQHF

j_gene: TRBJ2-7
abundance: few
d_gene: TRBD1
v_gene: TRBV6-1
CDR3nt: TGTGCCAGCAGTGTTCGGCTCGATGACAGGGGAACCTACGAGCAGTACTTC
CDR3aa: CASSVRLDDRGTYEQYF

j_gene: TRBJ1-3
abundance: -
d_gene: -
v_gene: TRBV13
CDR3nt: TGTGCCAGCGGCAGGCCGAGCTCTGGAAACACCATATATTTT
CDR3aa: CASGRPSSGNTIYF

j_gene: TRBJ2-1
abundance: -
d_gene: TRBD2
v_gene: TRBV6-5
CDR3nt: TGTGCCAGCAGTTATGTAGCGGGAGGGCCAGTAAATGAGCAGTTCTTC
CDR3aa: CASSYVAGGPVNEQFF

j_gene: TRBJ2-7
abundance: -
d_gene: TRBD1
v_gene: TRBV6-6
CDR3nt: TGTGCCAGCAGTTACTCATTCGACAGGGGAAACGAGCAGTACTTC
CDR3aa: CASSYSFDRGNEQYF

j_gene: TRBJ2-1
abundance: -
d_gene: TRBD1
v_gene: TRBV6-1
CDR3nt: TGTGCCAGCAGTGAAAGGACAGGCCCACCGTACAATGAGCAGTTCTTC
CDR3aa: CASSERTGPPYNEQFF

j_gene: TRBJ2-5
abundance: -
d_gene: TRBD1
v_gene: TRBV6-1
CDR3nt: TGTGCCAGCAGTGCCCTAAGACAGGGAAGAGGGGAGACCCAGTACTTC
CDR3aa: CASSALRQGRGETQYF

j_gene: TRBJ1-2
abundance: -
d_gene: -
v_gene: TRBV5-4
CDR3nt: TGTGCCAGCAGCCGGGGACAAGGGGGACCCTATGGCTACACCTTC
CDR3aa: CASSRGQGGPYGYTF

j_gene: TRBJ2-2
abundance: -
d_gene: TRBD2
v_gene: TRBV6-6
CDR3nt: TGTGCCAGCAGTTCGAGACTAGCGGGGGACACCGGGGAGCTGTTTTTT
CDR3aa: CASSSRLAGDTGELFF

j_gene: TRBJ1-1
abundance: once
d_gene: -
v_gene: TRBV12-3/TRBV12-4
CDR3nt: TGTGCCAGCAGTTTCTCTTACACTGAAGCTTTCTTT
CDR3aa: CASSFSYTEAFF

j_gene: TRBJ1-1
abundance: -
d_gene: TRBD1
v_gene: TRBV3-1/TRBV3-2
CDR3nt: TGTGCCAGCAGCCCGGGACAGGTGAACACTGAAGCTTTCTTT
CDR3aa: CASSPGQVNTEAFF

j_gene: TRBJ1-2
abundance: many
d_gene: -
v_gene: TRBV2
CDR3nt: TGTGCCAGCAGCAAGAGGGTGGATTATGGCTACACCTTC
CDR3aa: CASSKRVDYGYTF

j_gene: TRBJ1-2
abundance: -
d_gene: -
v_gene: TRBV29-1
CDR3nt: TGCAGCGCCACTAAACAGGGTTTGAATGGCTACACCTTC
CDR3aa: CSATKQGLNGYTF

j_gene: TRBJ2-3
abundance: -
d_gene: TRBD1
v_gene: TRBV29-1
CDR3nt: TGCAGCGTCCGGACAGGTTTGACAGATACGCAGTATTTT
CDR3aa: CSVRTGLTDTQYF

j_gene: TRBJ2-6
abundance: -
d_gene: -
v_gene: TRBV28
CDR3nt: TGTGCCAGCAGTTCAGTACGGGTCTTGTCTGTCGGGGCCAACGTCCTGACTTTC
CDR3aa: CASSSVRVLSVGANVLTF

j_gene: TRBJ2-3
abundance: -
d_gene: -
v_gene: TRBV12-3/TRBV12-4
CDR3nt: TGTGCCAGCAGTAAGGGGGATACGCAGTATTTT
CDR3aa: CASSKGDTQYF

j_gene: TRBJ1-1
abundance: -
d_gene: -
v_gene: TRBV30
CDR3nt: TGTGCCTGCAATGGGCGGCGGACACCACCTGAAGCTTTCTTT
CDR3aa: CACNGRRTPPEAFF

j_gene: TRBJ1-3
abundance: -
d_gene: -
v_gene: TRBV3-1/TRBV3-2
CDR3nt: TGTGCCAGCAGCCAAGATACAGGATCTGGAAACACCATATATTTT
CDR3aa: CASSQDTGSGNTIYF

j_gene: TRBJ2-5
abundance: -
d_gene: TRBD2
v_gene: TRBV6-5
CDR3nt: TGTGCCAGCAGTTACAACGCGGGAGGGCCGGAGACCCAGTACTTC
CDR3aa: CASSYNAGGPETQYF

j_gene: TRBJ1-2
abundance: -
d_gene: TRBD1
v_gene: TRBV28
CDR3nt: TGTGCCAGCATTCAGGGGGCAGGTGGCTACACCTTC
CDR3aa: CASIQGAGGYTF

j_gene: TRBJ1-3
abundance: -
d_gene: -
v_gene: TRBV6-1
CDR3nt: TGTGCCAGCAGTGGCCGGCCAGGCGACTCTGGAAACACCATATATTTT
CDR3aa: CASSGRPGDSGNTIYF

j_gene: TRBJ1-1
abundance: -
d_gene: -
v_gene: TRBV2
CDR3nt: TGTGCCAGCAGCCACCCCGGACGGGGAACTGAAGCTTTCTTT
CDR3aa: CASSHPGRGTEAFF

j_gene: TRBJ1-4
abundance: -
d_gene: -
v_gene: TRBV5-1
CDR3nt: TGCGCCAGCAGCAACGGAGCTAATGAAAAACTGTTTTTT
CDR3aa: CASSNGANEKLFF

j_gene: TRBJ2-7
abundance: -
d_gene: TRBD2
v_gene: TRBV28
CDR3nt: TGTGCCAGCAGTAACCCCGGACTAGCGGGGTTATACGAGCAGTACTTC
CDR3aa: CASSNPGLAGLYEQYF

j_gene: TRBJ2-2
abundance: -
d_gene: TRBD2
v_gene: TRBV28
CDR3nt: TGTGCCAGCAGTTCTCCGGGGGGGCCGCGGACCGGGGAGCTGTTTTTT
CDR3aa: CASSSPGGPRTGELFF

j_gene: TRBJ2-3
abundance: -
d_gene: TRBD2
v_gene: TRBV13
CDR3nt: TGTGCCAGCAGCTCGGGAGGAGTGGCAGATACGCAGTATTTT
CDR3aa: CASSSGGVADTQYF

j_gene: TRBJ1-1
abundance: -
d_gene: TRBD1
v_gene: TRBV18
CDR3nt: TGTGCCAGCTCATTCCGGGACAGTCACGAAGCTTTCTTT
CDR3aa: CASSFRDSHEAFF

j_gene: TRBJ2-7
abundance: once
d_gene: -
v_gene: TRBV28
CDR3nt: TGTGCCAGCAGTTCCGACAGCACCTACGAGCAGTACTTC
CDR3aa: CASSSDSTYEQYF

j_gene: TRBJ2-3
abundance: -
d_gene: TRBD2
v_gene: TRBV4-2
CDR3nt: TGTGCCAGCAGCCAGGGGGGGGAAGATACGCAGTATTTT
CDR3aa: CASSQGGEDTQYF

j_gene: TRBJ1-4
abundance: -
d_gene: TRBD1
v_gene: TRBV15
CDR3nt: TGTGCCACCAGCAGAGATATTCTAAAACAGGGGGAAAAACTGTTTTTT
CDR3aa: CATSRDILKQGEKLFF

j_gene: TRBJ1-5
abundance: few
d_gene: -
v_gene: TRBV4-1
CDR3nt: TGCGCCAGCAGCCCCGGACAGTTTAATAGCAATCAGCCCCAGCATTTT
CDR3aa: CASSPGQFNSNQPQHF